This T cell receptor beta chain was captured by sequencing in a study of cytomegalovirus exposure and HLA in healthy donors. In the PCR, 60 Vbeta and 13 Jbeta primers were used. Original analysis: There were about 80 million unique TCR beta chains by a later count, and around 10 million of them were shared. The protocol was immunoSEQ multiplex PCR, while the TCRdb copy is restricted to in-frame clones and leaves out a portion. Clone size and the V and J calls come from that table; the DNA yielded D and trimming. The sample includes approximately 150,000 clones, approximately 80% of them seen just once. This clone has only a few counts. Its antigen is currently unknown. Study-level findings and limits: There were some 150 TCR beta chains listed as cytomegalovirus-associated.

The TCR was taken from a female donor in good health and CMV-seronegative. Material: PBMCs.

CDR3 in DNA: TGCGCCAGCAGCCAAACGGACAGGGTTCAGTATGGCTACACCTTC. Amino acids: CASSQTDRVQYGYTF. The rearrangement joins TRBV4-3 to TRBJ1-2; 8 bases are shared with TRBD1. The CDR3 has 15 amino acids. V shed 2 bases, J shed 5 bases, and the junction held 7 bases outside the gene matches. The V gene's germline CDR1 is LGHNA and CDR2 YSLEER.